Below are 27 T cell receptor beta chains sequenced from a single sample in a study of cytomegalovirus exposure and HLA in healthy donors. The PCR made use of 60 Vbeta and 13 Jbeta primers. The table came from immunoSEQ multiplex PCR; TCRdb's copy has only in-frame clones and leaves some out. The data hold roughly 170,000 clones, with roughly 84% observed a single time. The sample comprised PBMCs. These receptors all come from a girl aged 2 to 10 in good health and CMV-seropositive.

This clone was seen only a few times. The V call is TRBV6-1, the J call TRBJ1-5; D gene unclear. Germline-derived CDR1 and CDR2 are MNHNS and SASEGT. The CDR3 spans 12 residues. Trimming stripped 3 bases from V and 4 bases from J, with 4 bases between. The CDR3 reads CASSDRNQPQHF. The CDR3 DNA follows: TGTGCCAGCAGTGACAGGAATCAGCCCCAGCATTTT.

This rearrangement joins TRBV18 to TRBJ2-3; D unresolved. Germline assignment: CDR1 KGHSH and CDR2 LQKENI. Trimming stripped 5 bases from V and 4 bases from J, with 7 bases between. The CDR3 has 12 residues. The CDR3 loop is CASSDSADTQYF. As DNA, the CDR3 is TGTGCCAGCTCAGACTCCGCAGATACGCAGTATTTT.

V is TRBV5-6 and J is TRBJ1-2; a possible D gene is TRBD1 (5 bases). The V end lost 4 bases, the J end lost 8 bases, and 21 bases lay between the germline ends. CDR3 size: 15 residues. In germline, CDR1 is SGHDT, CDR2 YYEEEE. CDR3 in amino acids: CASSRNFGGVEGYTF. CDR3 coding DNA: TGTGCCAGCAGCCGAAACTTCGGGGGGGTAGAGGGCTACACCTTC.

The genes are TRBV10-1 and TRBJ1-5, with D uncertain. V was clipped by 0 bases and J by 7 bases, with 4 bases between them. CDR3 length: 12 residues. Germline V CDR1 and CDR2: WNHNN, SYGVQD (reference sequence). The CDR3 DNA follows: TGCGCCAGCAGTGAGTCGAGCCAGCCCCAGCATTTT. Its protein is CASSESSQPQHF.

The chain is built from TRBV6-6 and TRBJ1-1; D possibly corresponds to TRBD1 (5 bases). V shed 4 bases and J shed 4 bases, with 16 bases lying between them. CDR1 and CDR2 from the germline V gene are MNHNY and SVGAGI (reference sequence). CDR3 length: 15 amino acids. CDR3 protein: CASSLRDLLGTEAFF. The CDR3, as DNA: TGTGCCAGCAGTTTGCGGGACCTTTTAGGCACTGAAGCTTTCTTT.

The chain uses TRBV19 and TRBJ2-1; 9 positions agree with TRBD1. Germline V gene sequence: CDR1 LNHDA, CDR2 SQIVND (reference sequence). With V trimmed by 10 bases and J by 8 bases, 15 bases remained unmatched. This CDR3 region has 15 residues. DNA for the CDR3: TGTGCCACTTCGGCGGGGACAGGGCTTCGGGATGAGCAGTTCTTC. Translated: CATSAGTGLRDEQFF.

The table lists this clone with a count of one. CDR3 protein: CASSQDWGGNQPQHF. The CDR3 DNA reads TGTGCCAGCAGCCAAGATTGGGGGGGGAATCAGCCCCAGCATTTT. The chain links TRBV4-2 to TRBJ1-5, with D possibly being TRBD1 (5 bases). Germline CDR1 reads LGHNA; CDR2 reads YNFKEQ. V lost 0 bases and J 4 bases, leaving 10 bases between the germline ends. CDR3 length: 15 amino acids.

This chain joins TRBV14 and TRBJ1-2; weak D call: TRBD1 (5 bases). Trimming cost V 4 bases and J 6 bases, with 18 bases left between them. The CDR3 spans 15 residues. CDR1 SGHDN and CDR2 FVKESK come from the germline V gene. CDR3 bases: TGTGCCAGCAGCCTCGGATTATCAGGGTCTAATGGCTACACCTTC. This sequence encodes CASSLGLSGSNGYTF.

The V and J genes are TRBV5-1 and TRBJ1-2; D unclear. V was pared by 4 bases and J by 2 bases, with 15 bases between. The CDR3 runs to 15 residues. The germline V gene encodes CDR1 SGHRS and CDR2 YFSETQ. The CDR3 region has the DNA TGCGCCAGCAGCGGCTGGGTTGGACTCAACTATGGCTACACCTTC. This sequence encodes CASSGWVGLNYGYTF.

J is TRBJ2-5 and V is TRBV25-1; TRBD1 matches at 8 bases. With the DNA end fitting TRBJ2-7 better, the J assignment may be wrong. Per germline, CDR1 MGHDK and CDR2 SYGVNS. The CDR3 spans 17 residues. The CDR3 protein is CASSEPRGQDRDHEQYF. CDR3 coding DNA: TGTGCCAGCAGTGAACCGCGTGGTCAGGACAGGGACCACGAGCAGTACTTC.

V is TRBV7-6 and J is TRBJ2-3, with TRBD1 identical over 7 bases. Germline trimming cut 1 base from V and 6 bases from J; bases unmatched to any gene: 4. Germline assignment: CDR1 SGHVS and CDR2 FNYEAQ. The CDR3 covers 14 residues. The CDR3 sequence is CASSLVQGLDTQYF. CDR3 nucleotide sequence: TGTGCCAGCAGCTTAGTACAGGGGCTGGATACGCAGTATTTT.

The chain combines TRBV6-1 with TRBJ1-2, with 8 nucleotides matching TRBD1. With V trimmed by 8 bases and J by 6 bases, 11 bases remained unmatched. Germline-derived CDR1 and CDR2 are MNHNS and SASEGT. This CDR3 has 14 amino acids. This chain's CDR3 is CASPLTGVLDGYTF. CDR3 coding DNA: TGTGCCAGCCCCCTGACAGGGGTGTTAGATGGCTACACCTTC.

The V call is TRBV4-2, the J call TRBJ2-1; 8 bases match TRBD1. V shed 0 bases and J 14 bases; nucleotides not matched to a gene: 6. Germline V gives CDR1 LGHNA, CDR2 YNFKEQ. The CDR3 runs 13 residues. CDR3 loop: CASSQEPDRAKFF. The CDR3, as DNA: TGTGCCAGCAGCCAAGAACCGGACAGGGCTAAGTTCTTC.

This clone turned up a few times. The J gene is TRBJ2-1, the V gene TRBV6-5; 12 bases are a match to TRBD2. Germline assignment: CDR1 MNHEY and CDR2 SVGAGI. V gave up 5 bases and J gave up 10 bases; unmatched junction bases: 3. The CDR3 consists of 13 residues. CDR3 protein: CASSRTSGGEQFF. CDR3 nucleotide sequence: TGTGCCAGCAGTAGAACTAGCGGGGGGGAGCAGTTCTTC.

This chain joins TRBV5-6 and TRBJ1-3; D might be TRBD1 (6 bases). The germline V gene has CDR1 SGHDT and CDR2 YYEEEE. The CDR3 covers 15 residues. Deletions cut 2 bases from V and 0 bases from J, with 9 bases between. Here the CDR3 reads CASSFRGTSGNTIYF. The DNA for the CDR3 is TGTGCCAGCAGCTTCAGGGGAACCTCTGGAAACACCATATATTTT.

The rearrangement uses TRBV5-8 and TRBJ1-4; 11 nucleotides align to TRBD1. The CDR3 totals 16 residues. Per the germline V gene, CDR1 is SGHTS and CDR2 is YDEGEE. Germline trimming cut 3 bases from V and 6 bases from J; bases unmatched to any gene: 7. CDR3: CASSSGQGVQDEKLFF. In DNA, the CDR3 is TGTGCCAGCAGCTCGGGACAGGGGGTTCAAGATGAAAAACTGTTTTTT.

The V gene is TRBV29-1, the J gene TRBJ2-1; D gene uncertain. V lost 3 bases and J 3 bases, leaving 15 bases between the germline ends. CDR3 size: 15 residues. Germline V gene lookup returns CDR1 SQVTM and CDR2 ANQGSEA. CDR3 protein: CSVDRSGRNYNEQFF. The CDR3 nucleotides read TGCAGCGTTGATCGATCAGGTAGGAACTACAATGAGCAGTTCTTC.

This chain links TRBV6-5 with TRBJ1-2; TRBD1 agrees at 7 bases. Germline-derived CDR1 and CDR2 are MNHEY and SVGAGI. Unmatched junction bases numbered 10, after V lost 2 bases and J lost 4 bases. The CDR3 totals 16 residues. The CDR3 is CASSYDPQGSSYGYTF. CDR3 nucleotide sequence: TGTGCCAGCAGTTACGACCCACAGGGGAGTAGCTATGGCTACACCTTC.

The chain links TRBV4-2 to TRBJ2-5, with 15 nucleotides matching TRBD2. With 0 bases clipped from V and 4 bases from J, the junction kept 6 bases outside the gene matches. Germline V gives CDR1 LGHNA, CDR2 YNFKEQ. The CDR3 runs 18 residues. CDR3 DNA: TGTGCCAGCAGCCAAGACTGGACTAGCGGGGGGGCCCGAGAGACCCAGTACTTC. As protein: CASSQDWTSGGARETQYF.

The rearrangement links TRBV7-3 to TRBJ2-2, with 9 nucleotides matching TRBD1. Germline loops: CDR1 SGHTA, CDR2 FQGTGA. The CDR3 covers 15 residues. The V gene end was trimmed by 6 bases and the J gene end by 7 bases; junction bases not matched to a gene: 9. For the CDR3, the DNA is TGTGCCAGCAGGCGAACAGGGGGCGGCGGCGGGGAGCTGTTTTTT. Translating gives CASRRTGGGGGELFF.

This chain uses TRBV7-3 with TRBJ2-1, with 7 nucleotides matching TRBD1. Germline CDR1 is SGHTA and CDR2 is FQGTGA. CDR3 length equals 15 residues. Trimming removed 3 bases from V and 5 bases from J; junction bases left unmatched: 7. The CDR3 nucleotides are TGTGCCAGCAGCTTCCGACAGGGTACGAACAATGAGCAGTTCTTC. It yields the protein CASSFRQGTNNEQFF.

This clone was observed a few times. The chain couples TRBV11-3 to TRBJ2-1, with 7 bases that match TRBD2. The CDR3 sequence is 16 residues long. Germline V gives CDR1 SGHNT, CDR2 YENEEA. Germline trimming cut 5 bases from V and 7 bases from J; bases unmatched to any gene: 14. The CDR3 sequence is CASSITWRGRPNEQFF. The CDR3 nucleotides read TGTGCCAGCAGCATCACTTGGCGGGGGAGACCTAATGAGCAGTTCTTC.

This sequence joins TRBV6-1 and TRBJ2-6; TRBD1 aligns across 10 bases. CDR1 and CDR2 (germline): MNHNS, SASEGT. V gave up 8 bases and J gave up 0 bases; unmatched junction bases: 1. This CDR3 spans 15 amino acids. CDR3 protein: CASGQGGSGANVLTF. Written as DNA, the CDR3 is TGTGCCAGCGGACAGGGGGGCTCTGGGGCCAACGTCCTGACTTTC.

The rearrangement links TRBV19 to TRBJ1-5; D is ambiguous. The CDR3 spans 13 residues. Trimming removed 6 bases from V and 9 bases from J, with 15 bases in between. Looked up from germline, CDR1 is LNHDA and CDR2 is SQIVND (reference sequence). CDR3 in DNA: TGTGCCAGTAGCATGAAACAAGCGGGGCCCCAGCATTTT. Translation gives CASSMKQAGPQHF.

The chain recombines TRBV25-1 with TRBJ1-2; perhaps TRBD1 as D (5 bases). V dropped 7 bases and J dropped 7 bases, with 10 bases sitting between them. Germline V gene sequence: CDR1 MGHDK, CDR2 SYGVNS. The CDR3 is made up of 11 amino acids. In nucleotides, the CDR3 is TGTGCCAGCAAGGGGCAGACTGGCTACACCTTC. It specifies CASKGQTGYTF.

This chain links TRBV27 with TRBJ2-1, with TRBD2 as a possible D gene (6 bases). Germline V gene sequence: CDR1 MNHEY, CDR2 SMNVEV (reference sequence). This CDR3 is built from 15 residues. Trimming pared 2 bases from V and 4 bases from J, leaving 12 bases between. This CDR3 reads CASSLGGMGYNEQFF. CDR3 bases: TGTGCCAGCAGTTTAGGCGGGATGGGTTACAATGAGCAGTTCTTC.

CDR3 DNA sequence: TGTGCCAGCAGTTTGGCCTCCTACGAGCAGTACTTC. Amino acid sequence: CASSLASYEQYF. The chain is built from TRBV28 and TRBJ2-7; no clear D. CDR1 MDHEN and CDR2 SYDVKM come from the germline V gene. V was trimmed by 3 bases and J by 0 bases, leaving 3 bases between them. The CDR3 is made up of 12 amino acids.